These T cell receptor beta chains were read from a single sample in a study of cytomegalovirus exposure and HLA in healthy donors. Sequencing was performed with immunoSEQ multiplex PCR; in TCRdb, only in-frame clones are kept and a portion is missing. The repertoire shows around 26,000 clones; the top ten hold approximately 15%. Sequenced material: PBMCs. These receptors all come from a male donor in good health and CMV-seropositive. Both conserved end residues are part of each CDR3. Fields, in order: V gene, D gene, J gene, CDR3 DNA, CDR3 protein. D genes are given only for firm matches.

v_gene: TRBV6-5
d_gene: TRBD1
j_gene: TRBJ1-1
CDR3nt: TGTGCCAGCAGTACAGGGGCTGAAGCTTTCTTT
CDR3aa: CASSTGAEAFF

v_gene: TRBV4-3
d_gene: NA
j_gene: TRBJ1-4
CDR3nt: TGCGCCAGCAGCCAAGAATCCGGGGAGGGAGAAAAACTGTTTTTT
CDR3aa: CASSQESGEGEKLFF

v_gene: TRBV28
d_gene: TRBD1
j_gene: TRBJ1-6
CDR3nt: TGTGCCAGCAGTTTATGGACAGGGGGTTTTAATTCACCCCTCCACTTT
CDR3aa: CASSLWTGGFNSPLHF

v_gene: TRBV19
d_gene: TRBD1
j_gene: TRBJ1-4
CDR3nt: TGTGCCAGTACGATCGCGACAGGGTATGAAAAACTGTTTTTT
CDR3aa: CASTIATGYEKLFF

v_gene: TRBV18
d_gene: TRBD1
j_gene: TRBJ1-6
CDR3nt: TGTGCCAGCTCACCACCCCCAGGGGGTAATTCACCCCTCCACTTT
CDR3aa: CASSPPPGGNSPLHF

v_gene: TRBV5-1
d_gene: NA
j_gene: TRBJ1-3
CDR3nt: TGCGCCAGCAGCTTAACCGGAAGGGAGTCTGGAAACACCATATATTTT
CDR3aa: CASSLTGRESGNTIYF

v_gene: TRBV4-3
d_gene: NA
j_gene: TRBJ1-1
CDR3nt: TGCGCCAGCAGCCAGGAACAGGGTGGCACTGAAGCTTTCTTT
CDR3aa: CASSQEQGGTEAFF

v_gene: TRBV7-9
d_gene: NA
j_gene: TRBJ2-7
CDR3nt: TGTGCCAGCAGCCCCCTCTACGAGCAGTACTTC
CDR3aa: CASSPLYEQYF

v_gene: TRBV9
d_gene: NA
j_gene: TRBJ1-2
CDR3nt: TGTGCCAGCAGCGTAGGGCAGTCTAACTATGGCTACACCTTC
CDR3aa: CASSVGQSNYGYTF

v_gene: TRBV10-2
d_gene: NA
j_gene: TRBJ1-5
CDR3nt: TGCGCCAGCAGTGACATCACAGGTTCCAATCAGCCCCAGCATTTT
CDR3aa: CASSDITGSNQPQHF

v_gene: TRBV7-9
d_gene: NA
j_gene: TRBJ1-3
CDR3nt: TGTGCCAGCAGCGCAACAGACTCTGGAAACACCATATATTTT
CDR3aa: CASSATDSGNTIYF

v_gene: TRBV28
d_gene: TRBD1
j_gene: TRBJ1-2
CDR3nt: TGTGCCAGCAGTTTTAGGGACAGGGAAAGGAGCTATGGCTACACCTTC
CDR3aa: CASSFRDRERSYGYTF

v_gene: TRBV6-1
d_gene: NA
j_gene: TRBJ2-5
CDR3nt: TGTGCCAGCATAAGGACAGCTTACCAAGAGACCCAGTACTTC
CDR3aa: CASIRTAYQETQYF

v_gene: TRBV5-1
d_gene: TRBD2
j_gene: TRBJ2-7
CDR3nt: TGCGCCAGCAGCCCTGGACTAGCGGGAGCCTTTCTCTCCTACGAGCAGTACTTC
CDR3aa: CASSPGLAGAFLSYEQYF

v_gene: TRBV6-1
d_gene: TRBD1
j_gene: TRBJ1-4
CDR3nt: TGTGCCAGCAGTGGGACAGGTCTGGCTAATGAAAAACTGTTTTTT
CDR3aa: CASSGTGLANEKLFF

v_gene: TRBV10-3
d_gene: NA
j_gene: TRBJ1-5
CDR3nt: TGTGCCATCAGTGACGCAGAAAATAGAGGTCAGCCCCAGCATTTT
CDR3aa: CAISDAENRGQPQHF

v_gene: TRBV29-1
d_gene: NA
j_gene: TRBJ2-7
CDR3nt: TGCAGCGTTTACGCAGGGTATTTTTACGAGCAGTACTTC
CDR3aa: CSVYAGYFYEQYF

v_gene: TRBV7-2
d_gene: NA
j_gene: TRBJ1-1
CDR3nt: TGTGCCAGCAGCTTGGGACAAAACACTGAAGCTTTCTTT
CDR3aa: CASSLGQNTEAFF

v_gene: TRBV28
d_gene: TRBD1
j_gene: TRBJ1-2
CDR3nt: TGTGCCAGCACTATTGGGGACAGGGGGCCCTATGGCTACACCTTC
CDR3aa: CASTIGDRGPYGYTF

v_gene: TRBV6-5
d_gene: NA
j_gene: TRBJ1-1
CDR3nt: TGTGCCAGCAGTTACGGCATGAACACTGAAGCTTTCTTT
CDR3aa: CASSYGMNTEAFF